The 3 T cell receptor beta chains below were found in one sample sequenced in a study of T cells after yellow fever vaccination. TCRdb recomputed calls from the 5' RACE reads with MiXCR, one row per CDR3 protein. The repertoire holds about 320,000 distinct CDR3 sequences, with around 12% as singletons. The sample here was CD4+ T cells sorted from PBMCs, taken 15 days after the yellow fever booster vaccination. The receptor set was obtained from a man aged 18 to 29 who received the YFV17D yellow fever vaccine.

This chain links TRBV4-2 with TRBJ1-5; 8 bases are a match to TRBD1. Germline V gene lookup returns CDR1 LGHNA and CDR2 YNFKEQ. This CDR3 contains 14 residues. J gave up 6 bases and V 3 bases, and 4 bases lay outside the gene matches. CDR3 region: CASSQGQVAQPQHF. The CDR3 region has the DNA TGTGCCAGCAGCCAGGGACAGGTCGCTCAGCCCCAGCATTTT.

This clonotype was seen a handful of times. V is TRBV27 and J is TRBJ2-2, with D perhaps matching TRBD1 or TRBD2 (6 bases each). The CDR3 is made up of 14 amino acids. V was cut by 8 bases and J by 3 bases, with 13 bases left in between. Per the germline V gene, CDR1 is MNHEY and CDR2 is SMNVEV (reference sequence). The DNA of the CDR3 is TGTGCCAGCGGGACACGGGAGTACACCGGGGAGCTGTTTTTT. Translating it yields CASGTREYTGELFF.

This clonotype was seen a few times. The V gene is TRBV6-2 or TRBV6-3, the J gene TRBJ1-6, with a possible D match to TRBD1 (6 bases). This CDR3 has 14 amino acids. The germline V gene has CDR1 MNHEY and CDR2 SVGEGT. V dropped 2 bases and J dropped 9 bases, with 11 bases sitting between them. This chain's CDR3 is CASSYLGAGSPLHF. The CDR3 DNA reads TGTGCCAGCAGTTACCTGGGGGCTGGTTCACCCCTCCACTTT.